This T cell receptor beta chain was sequenced during a study of shared clonotypes between healthy human individuals. This clone has just a few counts. This CDR3 spans 14 amino acids. The V end lost 1 base, the J end lost 9 bases, and 12 bases lay between the germline ends. Germline V gene data show CDR1 as MGHRA and CDR2 as YSYEKL. Assay used: immunoSEQ multiplex PCR; TCRdb lists only in-frame clones, some missing. The table shows under 150,000 clones, with about 63% occurring only once. Sequencing was performed on memory CD8+ T cells sorted from blood. Subset denoted: CD45RO+ cells pooled with CCR7-negative TemRA cells. The TCR originated in a woman younger than 45 in good health. The chain is built from TRBV4-1 and TRBJ2-2, with a possible D match to TRBD1 (5 bases). CDR3: CASSQGDRIRELFF. The CDR3 DNA reads TGCGCCAGCAGCCAAGGAGACAGAATCCGGGAGCTGTTTTTT.